These 30 T cell receptor beta chains came from one sample sequenced in a study of sequential checkpoint blockade in melanoma. Generated by immunoSEQ multiplex PCR, the TCRdb table keeps only in-frame clones and is missing some. Among about 17,000 clones listed, over 60% were seen once. Sample treatment: randomized to nivolumab then ipilimumab (arm A) or the reverse (arm B). Material: CD8+ T cells sorted from blood (inferred from file names), obtained from a patient given nivolumab and ipilimumab in sequence. The receptors originated from a human donor with melanoma.

The V and J genes are TRBV27 and TRBJ1-2; 9 positions match TRBD1. This CDR3 has 15 amino acids. V dropped 5 bases and J dropped 5; count of bases not matched to a gene: 9. CDR1 MNHEY and CDR2 SMNVEV come from the germline V gene (reference sequence). In DNA, the CDR3 is TGTGCCAGCAGTCCTACAGGGGGCGCATCTTATGGCTACACCTTC. This encodes CASSPTGGASYGYTF.

V gene TRBV7-9 combines with J gene TRBJ2-3; 8 bases agree with TRBD1. Trimming cost V 5 bases and J 1 base; bases outside gene matches: 2. Germline lookup yields CDR1 SEHNR and CDR2 FQNEAQ (reference sequence). The CDR3 contains 14 residues. CDR3 protein: CASSTDRGTDTQYF. Here the CDR3 DNA reads TGTGCCAGCAGCACGGACAGGGGCACAGATACGCAGTATTTT. Full variable domain (missing parts from reference TRBV7-9 and TRBJ2-3): DTGVSQNPRHKITKRGQNVTFRCDPISEHNRLYWYRQTLGQGPEFLTYFQNEAQLEKSRLLSDRFSAERPKGSFSTLEIQRTEQGDSAMYLCASSTDRGTDTQYFGPGTRLTVL.

In this sample, this clone turned up a few times. The gene calls are TRBV5-4 and TRBJ2-3; tentative D call: TRBD1 (6 bases). Germline V gene sequence: CDR1 SGHNT, CDR2 YYREEE (reference sequence). The CDR3 consists of 15 residues. Trimming removed 2 bases at V and 3 bases at J, with 13 bases between. CDR3 nucleotides: TGTGCCAGCAGCTTTGGGGGCTATGATACAGATACGCAGTATTTT. Encoded protein: CASSFGGYDTDTQYF.

This chain connects TRBV9 to TRBJ1-2; D is undetermined. This CDR3 comprises 13 residues. CDR1 is SGDLS and CDR2 is YYNGEE in the germline V gene. V lost 3 bases, J lost 4 bases, and 10 bases lay in between. The CDR3 here is CASSAPLSYGYTF. The CDR3 DNA reads TGTGCCAGCAGCGCTCCCCTCTCCTATGGCTACACCTTC.

Details on this clone: Because the CDR3 is missing its conserved closing phenylalanine or tryptophan, this is likely a read error. Because the CDR3's place on the DNA is in doubt, the DNA is left out and the CDR3 is given as listed by TCRdb. The J gene is TRBJ2-7, the V gene TRBV5-1; the table's D call TRBD1 went unverified against the DNA. The CDR3 contains 14 residues when both ends are counted. Looked up from germline, CDR1 is SGHRS and CDR2 is YFSETQ. The CDR3 sequence: CARGPIRTGEKVRL.

The V and J genes are TRBV28 and TRBJ2-1; 8 bases fit TRBD2. Germline CDR1 is MDHEN and CDR2 is SYDVKM. The length of the CDR3 is 13 residues. V was pared by 4 bases and J by 9 bases, with 5 bases of the junction left unmatched. The CDR3 reads CASSSSGGAEQFF. The CDR3 coding sequence is TGTGCCAGCAGTTCGTCGGGGGGGGCTGAGCAGTTCTTC.

The chain employs TRBV10-3 and TRBJ1-2; D unclear. V was trimmed by 5 bases and J by 8 bases, leaving 15 bases between them. The germline V gene encodes CDR1 ENHRY and CDR2 SYGVKD. This CDR3 has 13 residues. The CDR3 here is CAISHDTGGGYTF. CDR3 in DNA: TGTGCCATCAGTCACGACACGGGAGGCGGCTACACCTTC.

This clone was recorded a few times. The rearrangement joins TRBV7-9 to TRBJ2-7, with TRBD1 identical over 8 bases. The V gene's germline CDR1 is SEHNR and CDR2 FQNEAQ (reference sequence). This CDR3 has 13 amino acids. V lost 5 bases to trimming and J lost 1 base; unmatched junction nucleotides: 1. CDR3 region: CASSGQGSYEQYF. CDR3 DNA: TGTGCCAGCAGCGGACAGGGTTCCTACGAGCAGTACTTC.

The J gene is TRBJ1-4, the V gene TRBV15, with unresolved D. V dropped 0 bases and J dropped 12 bases, with 17 bases sitting between them. Per germline, CDR1 LNHNV and CDR2 YYDKDF (reference sequence). The length of the CDR3 is 15 residues. The CDR3 region has the DNA TGTGCCACCAGCAGAGATAGGGCGGTGATGGAGGAACTGTTTTTT. Its protein product is CATSRDRAVMEELFF.

V is TRBV6-5 and J is TRBJ2-5; 7 bases map to TRBD1. The CDR3 has 13 residues. V dropped 6 bases and J dropped 5; count of bases not matched to a gene: 6. CDR1 MNHEY and CDR2 SVGAGI come from the germline V gene. CDR3 in DNA: TGTGCCAGCAGAGAAGACAGGGTGGAGACCCAGTACTTC. It codes for CASREDRVETQYF.

The chain recombines TRBV2 with TRBJ1-3; TRBD1 is a possible D gene (5 bases). The germline V gene has CDR1 SNHLY and CDR2 FYNNEI. The CDR3 is 15 amino acids. V was pared by 3 bases and J by 0 bases, with 9 bases between. In DNA, the CDR3 is TGTGCCAGCAGTGAGCGGGACTACTCTGGAAACACCATATATTTT. It specifies CASSERDYSGNTIYF.

The chain employs TRBV29-1 and TRBJ1-5, with a weak D call TRBD1 (5 bases). The CDR3 extends over 14 amino acids. The germline V and J ends were trimmed by 3 bases and 3 bases, with 12 bases remaining between them. Per the germline V gene, CDR1 is SQVTM and CDR2 is ANQGSEA. CDR3 nucleotide sequence: TGCAGCGTTGAGGGGGGACGGATCAATCAGCCCCAGCATTTT. It translates to CSVEGGRINQPQHF.

The CDR3 spells CASSQWGLFSEAFF. CDR3 bases: TGCGCCAGCAGCCAGTGGGGGCTATTCTCTGAAGCTTTCTTT. The chain is built from TRBV4-1 and TRBJ1-1; TRBD1 is a possible D gene (6 bases). Germline CDR1 MGHRA, CDR2 YSYEKL. Trimming stripped 3 bases from V and 6 bases from J, with 14 bases between. This CDR3 contains 14 residues.

The chain couples TRBV19 to TRBJ2-2, with TRBD1 matching 11 bases. This CDR3 region has 16 residues. V gave up 5 bases and J gave up 3 bases; unmatched junction bases: 5. Germline values: CDR1 LNHDA, CDR2 SQIVND (reference sequence). CDR3 nucleotide sequence: TGTGCCAGTAGTTCCTGGACAGGGGGCGACACCGGGGAGCTGTTTTTT. It yields the protein CASSSWTGGDTGELFF.

V and J are TRBV4-3 and TRBJ1-4; D not resolved. Per germline, CDR1 LGHNA and CDR2 YSLEER. CDR3 length: 13 amino acids. Trimming cost V 3 bases and J 8 bases, with 10 bases left between them. Here the CDR3 reads CASSQATLEKLFF. CDR3 DNA: TGCGCCAGCAGCCAGGCCACGTTAGAAAAACTGTTTTTT.

The table lists this clone with a few counts. This chain uses TRBV9 with TRBJ1-2; D is unresolved. V lost 3 bases and J lost 4, with 4 bases in between. Germline V gene data show CDR1 as SGDLS and CDR2 as YYNGEE. The CDR3 is made up of 11 amino acids. In DNA, the CDR3 is TGTGCCAGCAGCGGAGGCTATGGCTACACCTTC. Protein sequence: CASSGGYGYTF.

This clone has only a few counts. This rearrangement joins TRBV2 to TRBJ1-6; 7 bases line up with TRBD1. V lost 6 bases, J lost 6 bases, and 8 bases stayed unmatched. CDR3 length: 15 amino acids. CDR1 is SNHLY and CDR2 is FYNNEI in the germline V gene. Here the CDR3 reads CASSDNRGFNSPLHF. Here the CDR3 DNA reads TGTGCCAGCAGCGACAACAGGGGATTTAATTCACCCCTCCACTTT.

This clone was detected only a few times. This chain joins TRBV10-3 and TRBJ1-2; D is unclear. Deletions cut 4 bases from V and 4 bases from J, with 13 bases between. CDR3 length: 14 amino acids. Germline V gives CDR1 ENHRY, CDR2 SYGVKD. The CDR3 spells CAISGEGSSYGYTF. The CDR3 coding sequence is TGTGCCATCAGTGGGGAGGGAAGTAGCTATGGCTACACCTTC.

The rearrangement joins TRBV10-2 to TRBJ2-3, with D unclear. The V gene lost 6 bases and the J gene lost 2 bases, with 12 bases spanning the gap. Per germline, CDR1 WSHSY and CDR2 SAAADI. This CDR3 is built from 14 residues. The CDR3 loop reads CASSLGFSTDTQYF. In DNA, the CDR3 is TGCGCCAGCAGCTTGGGCTTTTCCACAGATACGCAGTATTTT.

This sequence joins TRBV4-2 and TRBJ1-4; D is perhaps TRBD1 (5 bases). Trimming shortened V by 4 bases and J by 7 bases, and 16 bases separated the two germline ends. The CDR3 is 15 residues long. In germline, CDR1 is LGHNA, CDR2 YNFKEQ. The chain's CDR3 is CASSPREELSEKLFF. The CDR3 region has the DNA TGTGCCAGCAGCCCCAGGGAGGAGCTAAGTGAAAAACTGTTTTTT.

This clone was detected a few times. J is TRBJ1-1 and V is TRBV27; perhaps TRBD1 as D (5 bases). The CDR3 covers 13 residues. Germline assignment: CDR1 MNHEY and CDR2 SMNVEV (reference sequence). Trimming stripped 3 bases from V and 5 bases from J, with 10 bases between. DNA for the CDR3: TGTGCCAGCAGTTTCTGGCAGGGAACTGAAGCTTTCTTT. Its translation: CASSFWQGTEAFF.

The V and J genes are TRBV27 and TRBJ1-3; D uncertain. This CDR3 spans 13 amino acids. Germline V gene lookup returns CDR1 MNHEY and CDR2 SMNVEV (reference sequence). The ends were cut back, 2 bases at V and 3 bases at J, with 5 bases in the middle. The CDR3, as DNA: TGTGCCAGCAGTTTAGTAAATGGAAACACCATATATTTT. Its translation is CASSLVNGNTIYF.

This chain connects TRBV5-3 to TRBJ1-6, with 8 nucleotides matching TRBD1. TRBV5-3 is treated as an ORF (open reading frame) with a function not yet certain. After removal of 8 bases from V and 7 bases from J, the junction contained 8 bases not matched to a gene. This CDR3 spans 14 amino acids. The CDR3 is CASSAGQGNSPLHF. CDR3 DNA sequence: TGTGCCAGCAGCGCCGGACAGGGCAATTCACCCCTCCACTTT.

The genes are TRBV27 and TRBJ2-1; D unresolved. Trimming took 1 base from V and 5 from J, leaving 9 bases between them. The germline gives CDR1 MNHEY, CDR2 SMNVEV (reference sequence). The length of the CDR3 is 14 residues. The CDR3, as DNA: TGTGCCAGCAGTTTATTGTCGGTCGACAATGAGCAGTTCTTC. Residues: CASSLLSVDNEQFF.

The chain combines TRBV11-2 with TRBJ1-1; D call uncertain. Germline V gene lookup returns CDR1 SGHAT and CDR2 FQNNGV. Trimming shortened V by 2 bases and J by 3 bases, and 7 bases separated the two germline ends. This CDR3 region has 13 residues. The CDR3, as DNA: TGTGCCAGCAGCTTAAACAAATACACTGAAGCTTTCTTT. Translation gives CASSLNKYTEAFF.

This chain links TRBV4-3 with TRBJ2-5; possibly TRBD1 for D (6 bases). The V gene lost 1 base and the J gene lost 0 bases, with 12 bases spanning the gap. Germline V gene lookup returns CDR1 LGHNA and CDR2 YSLEER. The CDR3 contains 16 residues. The DNA of the CDR3 is TGCGCCAGCAGCCAAGCGACAGGAGCGTACCAAGAGACCCAGTACTTC. It specifies CASSQATGAYQETQYF.

This rearrangement joins TRBV27 to TRBJ2-7; D may be TRBD2 (5 bases). V lost 3 bases and J lost 7, with 7 bases in between. This CDR3 is built from 11 residues. Germline loops: CDR1 MNHEY, CDR2 SMNVEV (reference sequence). The CDR3 region is CASSFGDEQYF. CDR3 sequence (DNA): TGTGCCAGCAGTTTCGGGGATGAGCAGTACTTC.

This clone was seen more than once but under ten times. J is TRBJ1-1 and V is TRBV6-5, with 7 bases aligning to TRBD1. Germline CDR1 reads MNHEY; CDR2 reads SVGAGI. This CDR3 comprises 16 residues. Losses at the gene ends were 2 bases for V and 0 bases for J; bases not matched to a gene: 6. The CDR3 sequence is CASSYRTGTVNTEAFF. The CDR3 DNA follows: TGTGCCAGCAGTTACCGAACCGGGACAGTGAACACTGAAGCTTTCTTT.

The chain links TRBV7-9 to TRBJ2-5; D perhaps matches TRBD1 (6 bases). Trimming stripped 1 base from V and 6 bases from J, with 12 bases between. The germline gives CDR1 SEHNR, CDR2 FQNEAQ (reference sequence). The CDR3 is 14 residues long. CDR3 loop: CASSLDVRGQTQYF. CDR3 DNA sequence: TGTGCCAGCAGCTTAGATGTCAGGGGACAGACCCAGTACTTC.

The DNA for the CDR3 is TGTGCCAGCAGCTCGGGAGGTGAGCAGTTCTTC. This encodes CASSSGGEQFF. The chain employs TRBV7-3 and TRBJ2-1; 7 nucleotides line up with TRBD2. J gave up 9 bases and V 4 bases, and 0 bases lay outside the gene matches. Germline V gives CDR1 SGHTA, CDR2 FQGTGA. The CDR3 covers 11 residues.